The 8 T cell receptor beta chains listed next were all sequenced from one sample in a study of early T cells in non-severe SARS-CoV-2 infection. TCRdb reprocessed the 5' RACE reads via MiXCR and lists one record per CDR3 protein. Of 75,000 to 80,000 distinct CDR3 sequences listed, roughly a sixth are singletons. Sample: whole blood. The receptors were sampled from an adult who was a healthcare worker with PCR-confirmed SARS-CoV-2 infection or an uninfected control (not recorded which).

The chain carries TRBV9 and TRBJ1-5; D call uncertain. There are 14 residues in the CDR3. CDR1 and CDR2 from the germline V gene are SGDLS and YYNGEE. Trimming removed 0 bases from V and 5 bases from J, with 9 bases in between. CDR3 coding DNA: TGTGCCAGCAGCGTAGGTCCAGGCCATCAGCCCCAGCATTTT. It codes for CASSVGPGHQPQHF.

The chain links TRBV29-1 to TRBJ2-1; D gene unclear. Germline CDR1 is SQVTM and CDR2 is ANQGSEA. There are 13 residues in the CDR3. Trimming removed 7 bases from V and 7 bases from J, with 17 bases in between. The CDR3 loop is CSAGLSASNEQFF. In nucleotides, the CDR3 is TGCAGCGCCGGATTAAGTGCGAGTAATGAGCAGTTCTTC.

The rearrangement links TRBV12-3 or TRBV12-4 to TRBJ1-1; D is undetermined. The CDR3 loop spans 14 amino acids. Trimming stripped 3 bases from V and 0 bases from J, with 8 bases between. The CDR3, as DNA: TGTGCCAGCAGTTTCGACGGAGTGAACACTGAAGCTTTCTTT. Translation gives CASSFDGVNTEAFF.

This clonotype has only a few counts. Here the CDR3 reads CASSYRRSDRDYEQYF. CDR3 nucleotides: TGTGCCAGCAGTTATCGGAGAAGTGACAGAGACTACGAGCAGTACTTC. This chain links TRBV6-5 with TRBJ2-7; tentative D call: TRBD1 (5 bases). CDR3 length: 16 residues. Germline V gene sequence: CDR1 MNHEY, CDR2 SVGAGI. Deletions cut 3 bases from V and 3 bases from J, with 18 bases between.

The chain joins TRBV7-9 to TRBJ1-2, with D hard to call. Trimming stripped 1 base from V and 8 bases from J, with 11 bases between. CDR3 length: 13 residues. Germline loops: CDR1 SEHNR, CDR2 FQNEAQ (reference sequence). CDR3 region: CASSLGGYWGYTF. The CDR3 DNA sequence: TGTGCCAGCAGCTTAGGCGGATATTGGGGCTACACCTTC. The whole variable domain, remainder taken from reference TRBV7-9 and TRBJ1-2, is DTGVSQNPRHKITKRGQNVTFRCDPISEHNRLYWYRQTLGQGPEFLTYFQNEAQLEKSRLLSDRFSAERPKGSFSTLEIQRTEQGDSAMYLCASSLGGYWGYTFGSGTRLTVV.

This clonotype has more than one count but fewer than ten. The CDR3 region has the DNA TGTGCCAGCAGCGTCACTAGCGGCACAGATACGCAGTATTTT. Protein sequence: CASSVTSGTDTQYF. This chain uses TRBV7-2 with TRBJ2-3; 7 bases map to TRBD2. The V segment lost 5 bases and the J segment 1 base; nucleotides outside the gene matches: 3. This CDR3 is built from 14 residues. Germline CDR1 and CDR2: SGHTA and FQGNSA.

This chain joins TRBV18 and TRBJ2-3; 9 bases agree with TRBD1. The J segment lost 4 bases and the V segment lost 3 bases, leaving 8 bases of the junction unmatched. Per the germline V gene, CDR1 is KGHSH and CDR2 is LQKENI. CDR3 length equals 16 residues. The CDR3: CASSPSGTGRSDTQYF. DNA of the CDR3: TGTGCCAGCTCACCCAGCGGGACAGGGCGCTCAGATACGCAGTATTTT.

This clonotype was counted many times. This chain joins TRBV20-1 and TRBJ2-3; 8 bases are shared with TRBD1. Trimming took 3 bases from V and 5 from J; bases not matched to a gene: 10. This CDR3 region has 15 residues. Germline assignment: CDR1 DFQATT and CDR2 SNEGSKA (reference sequence). The CDR3 is CSASSRTGFRDTQYF. The CDR3, as DNA: TGCAGTGCTAGTAGTCGGACAGGGTTTCGAGATACGCAGTATTTT.